This T cell receptor beta chain appears in the sequencing data of a study of resident and recirculating memory T cells in vitiligo. Study-wide results and caveats: Sequences differed between biopsy sites and patients, suggesting private specificity. No single dominant TCR clone appeared; lesion clonality varied.

In the case of this clone: Its matching antigen is unknown.

Repertoires were generated with immunoSEQ multiplex PCR, while TCRdb's copy carries only in-frame clones and drops some. This sample yields around 70,000 clones, of which roughly nine tenths are seen a single time; just under 5% belongs to the top ten. Sequencing was carried out using blood. The clonotype was recovered from a male donor with vitiligo.

For the CDR3, the DNA is TGTGCCAGCAGCTTAAACTCAGGGGGCAGCGCCAAAAACATTCAGTACTTC. It specifies CASSLNSGGSAKNIQYF. The V and J genes are TRBV13 and TRBJ2-4, with 8 bases lining up with TRBD1. Germline assignment: CDR1 PRHDT and CDR2 FYEKMQ (reference sequence). V gave up 2 bases and J gave up 1 base; unmatched junction bases: 7. The CDR3 length is 17 residues. The variable domain in full, completed from reference TRBV13 and TRBJ2-4, reads AAGVIQSPRHLIKEKRETATLKCYPIPRHDTVYWYQQGPGQDPQFLISFYEKMQSDKGSIPDRFSAQQFSDYHSELNMSSLELGDSALYFCASSLNSGGSAKNIQYFGAGTRLSVL.